The 26 T cell receptor beta chains listed next were all sequenced from one sample in a study of OX40 agonist ivuxolimab in advanced cancers. The data were produced by immunoSEQ multiplex PCR, yet TCRdb's version contains in-frame clones alone and is incomplete. The sample shows some 10,000 clones, 76% of them seen only once. Sequencing used CD4+ or CD8+ T cells sorted from blood, obtained in a trial of the OX40 agonist ivuxolimab. The receptors derive from an adult with an advanced solid tumor such as melanoma, head and neck, liver or kidney cancer.

This chain joins TRBV5-5 and TRBJ1-1, with unresolved D. CDR1 and CDR2 from the germline V gene are SGHKS and YYEKEE (reference sequence). Between the trimmed V and J ends, which lost 0 bases and 3 bases, there was a span of 6 bases. The CDR3 has 13 residues. CDR3 amino acids: CASSLGTHTEAFF. As DNA, the CDR3 is TGTGCCAGCAGCTTGGGGACTCACACTGAAGCTTTCTTT.

The chain carries TRBV7-8 and TRBJ1-4, with D unresolved. The CDR3 is made up of 16 amino acids. Looked up from germline, CDR1 is SGHVS and CDR2 is FQNEAQ. Trimming cost V 2 bases and J 0 bases, with 10 bases left between them. The CDR3, as DNA: TGTGCCAGCAGCTTACCACAGCTCCCAACTAATGAAAAACTGTTTTTT. Its translation: CASSLPQLPTNEKLFF.

The rearrangement links TRBV11-1 to TRBJ2-7; 9 bases map to TRBD1. The V gene end was trimmed by 3 bases and the J gene end by 5 bases; junction bases not matched to a gene: 5. This CDR3 region has 14 residues. The germline CDR1 and CDR2 sequences are SGHAT and FQDESV (reference sequence). The DNA of the CDR3 is TGTGCCAGCAGCTTCGGGACAGGGAACGACGAGCAGTACTTC. Translating gives CASSFGTGNDEQYF.

The CDR3 coding sequence is TGTGCCATCAGGGCGGACGGAAGTCTCCCATCGGAAGAGCAGTACTTC. The encoded protein is CAIRADGSLPSEEQYF. The chain employs TRBV10-3 and TRBJ2-7; D is uncertain. The ends were cut back, 6 bases at V and 7 bases at J, with 25 bases in the middle. The length of the CDR3 is 16 residues. Germline lookup yields CDR1 ENHRY and CDR2 SYGVKD.

This chain connects TRBV2 to TRBJ1-1; TRBD1 might be the D (5 bases). CDR3 size: 15 residues. Germline-derived CDR1 and CDR2 are SNHLY and FYNNEI. Trimming took 7 bases from V and 4 from J, leaving 19 bases between them. Here the CDR3 reads CASILGQAPFTEAFF. The CDR3 DNA is TGTGCCAGCATCCTGGGGCAGGCCCCTTTCACTGAAGCTTTCTTT.

The V call is TRBV7-9, the J call TRBJ1-5; D remains unclear. CDR3 size: 13 residues. Trimming cost V 5 bases and J 3 bases, with 8 bases left between them. The V gene's germline CDR1 is SEHNR and CDR2 FQNEAQ (reference sequence). The CDR3 reads CASSQSLNQPQHF. For the CDR3, the DNA is TGTGCCAGCAGCCAGAGTCTCAATCAGCCCCAGCATTTT.

This chain joins TRBV9 and TRBJ1-2; D not certain. Germline assignment: CDR1 SGDLS and CDR2 YYNGEE. Trimming cost V 0 bases and J 8 bases, with 20 bases left between them. The CDR3 totals 16 residues. The CDR3 here is CASSVGNRAAARGYTF. Here the CDR3 DNA reads TGTGCCAGCAGCGTAGGTAATCGGGCGGCTGCGCGGGGCTACACCTTC.

The V gene is TRBV4-1, the J gene TRBJ2-5, with D hard to call. V gave up 5 bases and J gave up 1 base, with 20 bases separating them. The CDR3 is 17 amino acids. Germline CDR1 and CDR2: MGHRA and YSYEKL. CDR3 residues: CASSTQSRQPSQETQYF. CDR3 sequence (DNA): TGCGCCAGCAGCACCCAAAGCCGGCAGCCATCCCAAGAGACCCAGTACTTC.

This sequence joins TRBV7-2 and TRBJ1-1; the D gene is possibly TRBD1 (6 bases). CDR1 is SGHTA, CDR2 FQGNSA, per germline. V shed 3 bases and J shed 13 bases, with 12 bases lying between them. The CDR3 consists of 11 residues. CDR3 region: CASSFGTIFFF. The CDR3 DNA sequence: TGTGCCAGCAGCTTTGGGACAATTTTTTTCTTT.

V and J are TRBV19 and TRBJ1-4, with 7 bases fitting TRBD1. V lost 7 bases and J lost 12; bases outside the gene matches: 5. This CDR3 region has 11 residues. Germline V gene sequence: CDR1 LNHDA, CDR2 SQIVND (reference sequence). CDR3: CASTTGRELFF. In nucleotides, the CDR3 is TGTGCCAGTACGACAGGGCGGGAACTGTTTTTT.

The gene calls are TRBV9 and TRBJ1-6; TRBD1 might be the D (5 bases). Germline V CDR1 and CDR2: SGDLS, YYNGEE. V was clipped by 0 bases and J by 3 bases, with 7 bases between them. The CDR3 sequence is 15 residues long. The CDR3 protein is CASSVGQSYNSPLHF. The CDR3 coding sequence is TGTGCCAGCAGCGTAGGACAGAGCTATAATTCACCCCTCCACTTT.

V is TRBV10-2 and J is TRBJ2-5, with 8 bases fitting TRBD2. From germline, CDR1 is WSHSY and CDR2 SAAADI. Germline trimming cut 4 bases from V and 2 bases from J; bases unmatched to any gene: 6. The CDR3 has 15 amino acids. CDR3 protein: CASSGRGGRQETQYF. The CDR3 region has the DNA TGCGCCAGCAGTGGACGCGGGGGGCGGCAAGAGACCCAGTACTTC.

The rearrangement links TRBV2 to TRBJ2-3; D ambiguous. V lost 0 bases and J lost 4, with 14 bases in between. CDR1 and CDR2 (germline): SNHLY, FYNNEI. The CDR3 sequence is 16 residues long. The CDR3 spells CASSEALPNWADTQYF. In DNA form, the CDR3 reads TGTGCCAGCAGTGAAGCGCTTCCCAATTGGGCAGATACGCAGTATTTT. Using reference TRBV2 and TRBJ2-3 for the parts outside the CDR3, the full variable domain is EPEVTQTPSHQVTQMGQEVILRCVPISNHLYFYWYRQILGQKVEFLVSFYNNEISEKSEIFDDQFSVERPDGSNFTLKIRSTKLEDSAMYFCASSEALPNWADTQYFGPGTRLTVL.

This chain uses TRBV7-9 with TRBJ2-3; possibly TRBD2 for D (6 bases). From germline, CDR1 is SEHNR and CDR2 FQNEAQ (reference sequence). The ends were cut back, 4 bases at V and 1 base at J, with 12 bases in the middle. The CDR3 has 15 residues. The CDR3 region is CASSWGGGGTDTQYF. The CDR3, as DNA: TGTGCCAGCAGCTGGGGAGGAGGGGGCACAGATACGCAGTATTTT.

This clone occurred a few times. J is TRBJ2-2 and V is TRBV4-1, with 8 bases matching TRBD1. V gave up 1 base and J gave up 3 bases; unmatched junction bases: 7. CDR3 size: 17 residues. The germline V gene has CDR1 MGHRA and CDR2 YSYEKL. For the CDR3, the DNA is TGCGCCAGCAGCCAAGCCTTTTTGACAGGGGACACCGGGGAGCTGTTTTTT. Protein: CASSQAFLTGDTGELFF.

The genes are TRBV7-6 and TRBJ1-1, with D tentatively TRBD1 (5 bases). The CDR3 is 15 amino acids. Germline lookup yields CDR1 SGHVS and CDR2 FNYEAQ. The V end was cut by 1 base, the J end by 5 bases, with 14 bases between. CDR3 sequence: CASSLDAGRTTEAFF. The CDR3 DNA follows: TGTGCCAGCAGCTTAGACGCAGGGCGAACGACTGAAGCTTTCTTT.

The chain links TRBV5-6 to TRBJ1-2; tentatively, D is TRBD1 (6 bases). The CDR3 contains 14 residues. CDR1 SGHDT and CDR2 YYEEEE come from the germline V gene. Trimming cost V 2 bases and J 4 bases, with 12 bases left between them. The CDR3 protein is CASSLRTELYGYTF. DNA of the CDR3: TGTGCCAGCAGCTTAAGGACAGAGCTCTATGGCTACACCTTC.

This chain joins TRBV7-2 and TRBJ1-1; D perhaps matches TRBD1 (5 bases). Germline CDR1 reads SGHTA; CDR2 reads FQGNSA. V lost 2 bases to trimming and J lost 3 bases, with 10 bases between them. This CDR3 is built from 14 residues. CDR3 sequence (DNA): TGTGCCAGCAGCTTACGTGTCAGGGACACTGAAGCTTTCTTT. Translation: CASSLRVRDTEAFF. The full variable domain, its missing parts supplied by reference TRBV7-2 and TRBJ1-1, is GAGVSQSPSNKVTEKGKDVELRCDPISGHTALYWYRQSLGQGLEFLIYFQGNSAPDKSGLPSDRFSAERTGGSVSTLTIQRTQQEDSAVYLCASSLRVRDTEAFFGQGTRLTVV.

This sequence joins TRBV9 and TRBJ1-1, with D perhaps matching TRBD1 (6 bases). V shed 3 bases and J shed 1 base, with 13 bases lying between them. The CDR3 has 15 amino acids. Germline CDR1 SGDLS, CDR2 YYNGEE. In DNA form, the CDR3 reads TGTGCCAGCAGCGACGTGGGACACCCGAACACTGAAGCTTTCTTT. Amino acid sequence: CASSDVGHPNTEAFF.

V is TRBV25-1 and J is TRBJ1-3; D remains unclear. CDR1 is MGHDK, CDR2 SYGVNS, per germline. The CDR3 is 16 amino acids. V was clipped by 3 bases and J by 0 bases, with 12 bases between them. The CDR3 sequence is CASSDTSSSSGNTIYF. CDR3 coding DNA: TGTGCCAGCAGTGATACCTCCTCGAGCTCTGGAAACACCATATATTTT. The variable domain in full, completed from reference TRBV25-1 and TRBJ1-3, reads EADIYQTPRYLVIGTGKKITLECSQTMGHDKMYWYQQDPGMELHLIHYSYGVNSTEKGDLSSESTVSRIRTEHFPLTLESARPSHTSQYLCASSDTSSSSGNTIYFGEGSWLTVV.

The V and J genes are TRBV15 and TRBJ2-1; D tentatively fits TRBD1 or TRBD2 (6 bases each). Germline assignment: CDR1 LNHNV and CDR2 YYDKDF (reference sequence). This CDR3 region has 20 residues. V dropped 1 base and J dropped 0 bases, with 22 bases sitting between them. CDR3 coding DNA: TGTGCCACCAGCAGAGGCCCCAGGGGACTCTTACTTAACTCCTACAATGAGCAGTTCTTC. It encodes CATSRGPRGLLLNSYNEQFF.

Only a few counts were recorded for this clone. The chain is built from TRBV5-6 and TRBJ1-1, with 7 bases that match TRBD1. The germline V gene has CDR1 SGHDT and CDR2 YYEEEE. This CDR3 has 13 residues. V was pared by 5 bases and J by 3 bases, with 4 bases of the junction left unmatched. Here the CDR3 DNA reads TGTGCCAGCAGGGCTACAGGGGACACTGAAGCTTTCTTT. This encodes CASRATGDTEAFF.

There are a few counts of this clone. V is TRBV28 and J is TRBJ2-3, with unresolved D. The CDR3 spans 15 residues. Per germline, CDR1 MDHEN and CDR2 SYDVKM. Trimming took off 2 bases at V and 1 base at J, with 10 bases between the two ends. CDR3 DNA: TGTGCCAGCAGTTTACGCGCTGGGGGCACAGATACGCAGTATTTT. As protein: CASSLRAGGTDTQYF.

This clone was counted once. The chain recombines TRBV28 with TRBJ2-1, with a tentative D call TRBD1 (6 bases). The length of the CDR3 is 12 residues. V dropped 3 bases and J dropped 14 bases, with 14 bases sitting between them. Germline V gives CDR1 MDHEN, CDR2 SYDVKM. The CDR3 DNA sequence: TGTGCCAGCAGTTTCAGTCTCCAGGGGAAGTTCTTC. Translated: CASSFSLQGKFF.

The chain couples TRBV30 to TRBJ2-2; D assignment may be TRBD1 or TRBD2 (5 bases each). The germline V gene has CDR1 GTSNPN and CDR2 SVGIG (reference sequence). CDR3 length: 12 residues. Trimming took off 1 base at V and 6 bases at J, with 6 bases between the two ends. This CDR3 is CAWSGGSGELFF. CDR3 sequence (DNA): TGTGCCTGGAGTGGGGGGTCCGGGGAGCTGTTTTTT.

This chain uses TRBV28 with TRBJ1-4; D might be TRBD1 (6 bases). The germline CDR1 and CDR2 sequences are MDHEN and SYDVKM. Trimming stripped 6 bases from V and 5 bases from J, with 13 bases between. This CDR3 has 14 residues. This CDR3 is CASRRGGWNEKLFF. The CDR3 DNA sequence: TGTGCCAGCAGGAGGGGGGGCTGGAATGAAAAACTGTTTTTT.